This T cell receptor beta chain was documented in a study of breast tumors, draining lymph nodes, adjacent tissues. TCRdb processed the multiplex PCR reads anew with MiXCR; each CDR3 protein has one entry. The sample lists 25,000 or so distinct CDR3 sequences; over 60% were seen once. This CDR3 contains 13 residues. The V end lost 1 base, the J end lost 4 bases, and 5 bases lay between the germline ends. Germline-derived CDR1 and CDR2 are SEHNR and FQNEAQ (reference sequence). Sequencing used tumor-adjacent breast tissue. The chain employs TRBV7-9 and TRBJ2-1; D is ambiguous. This receptor was obtained from a female donor with breast cancer. Some clones in this sample may be carry-over from other donors' samples. Here the CDR3 reads CASSLVGYNEQFF. For the CDR3, the DNA is TGTGCCAGCAGCTTAGTCGGGTACAATGAGCAGTTCTTC.